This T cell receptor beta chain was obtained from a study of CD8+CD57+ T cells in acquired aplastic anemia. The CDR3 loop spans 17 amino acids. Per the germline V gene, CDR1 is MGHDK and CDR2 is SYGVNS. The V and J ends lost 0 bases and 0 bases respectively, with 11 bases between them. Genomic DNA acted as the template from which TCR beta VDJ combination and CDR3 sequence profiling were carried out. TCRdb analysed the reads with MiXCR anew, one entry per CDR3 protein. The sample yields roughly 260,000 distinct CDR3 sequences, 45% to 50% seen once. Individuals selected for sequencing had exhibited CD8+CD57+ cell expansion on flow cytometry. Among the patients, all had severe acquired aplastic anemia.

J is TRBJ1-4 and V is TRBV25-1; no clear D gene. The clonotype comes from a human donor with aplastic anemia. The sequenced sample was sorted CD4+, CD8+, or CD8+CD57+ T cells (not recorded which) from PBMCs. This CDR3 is CASSEYQSLATNEKLFF. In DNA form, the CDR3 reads TGTGCCAGCAGTGAATACCAATCTCTAGCAACTAATGAAAAACTGTTTTTT.